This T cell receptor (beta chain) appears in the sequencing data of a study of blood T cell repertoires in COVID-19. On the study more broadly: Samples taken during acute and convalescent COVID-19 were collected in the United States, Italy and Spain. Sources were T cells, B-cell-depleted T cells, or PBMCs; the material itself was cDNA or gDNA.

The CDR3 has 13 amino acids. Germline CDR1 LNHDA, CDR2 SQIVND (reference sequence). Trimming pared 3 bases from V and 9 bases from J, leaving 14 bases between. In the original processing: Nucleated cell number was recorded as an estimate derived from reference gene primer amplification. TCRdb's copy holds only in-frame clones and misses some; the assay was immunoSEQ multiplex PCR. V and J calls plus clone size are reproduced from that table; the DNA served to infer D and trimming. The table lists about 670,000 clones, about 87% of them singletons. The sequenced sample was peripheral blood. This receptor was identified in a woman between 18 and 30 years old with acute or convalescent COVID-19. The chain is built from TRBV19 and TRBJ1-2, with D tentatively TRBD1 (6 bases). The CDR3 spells CASSIFGTSRYTF. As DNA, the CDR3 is TGTGCCAGTAGTATTTTTGGGACATCTCGCTACACCTTC. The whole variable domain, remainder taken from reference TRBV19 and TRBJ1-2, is DGGITQSPKYLFRKEGQNVTLSCEQNLNHDAMYWYRQDPGQGLRLIYYSQIVNDFQKGDIAEGYSVSREKKESFPLTVTSAQKNPTAFYLCASSIFGTSRYTFGSGTRLTVV.